The sequence of this TCR beta chain was determined in a study of T cells in Graves' hyperthyroidism and ophthalmopathy. For the study at large: Peripheral blood was drawn at first diagnosis, prior to all treatment.

Germline CDR1 reads SGHTA; CDR2 reads FQGNSA. V gave up 10 bases and J gave up 4 bases; unmatched junction bases: 3. The CDR3 contains 11 residues. Amplified regions were TCR beta CDR3 sequences from RNA transcripts. In the first-round RT-PCR of the TCR CDR3, the HTBI primer set was used. In TCRdb, the multiplex PCR reads were re-called with MiXCR into one record per CDR3 protein. The sample yields about 300,000 distinct CDR3 sequences, around 20% seen once. Fresh 10 ml peripheral blood yielded PBMCs. The origin of this receptor is a man between 50 and 59 years old with Graves' ophthalmopathy. The chain uses TRBV7-2 and TRBJ2-7; 8 bases agree with TRBD2. The sequencing sample was made of blood. CDR3 sequence (DNA): TGTGCCACGGCTAGCGGGTACGAGCAGTACTTC. It yields the protein CATASGYEQYF.